This T cell receptor (beta chain) derives from a study of cytomegalovirus exposure and HLA in healthy donors. Study-level points and caveats: Later work found that TCR association rates differed between HLA loci; DRB1 had the most and HLA-C the fewest.

Primers: 60 Vbeta forward and 13 Jbeta reverse. Generated by immunoSEQ multiplex PCR, the TCRdb table keeps only in-frame clones and is missing some. Of some 110,000 clones listed, more than 9.5% are singletons. The CDR3 runs 12 residues. The germline CDR1 and CDR2 sequences are LNHDA and SQIVND (reference sequence). V was clipped by 10 bases and J by 4 bases; unmatched bases: 4. About this clone itself: Its cognate antigen is unknown.

The sequenced sample was PBMCs. The clonotype originates from a middle-aged man in good health and CMV-seropositive. The chain employs TRBV19 and TRBJ1-5; 7 positions match TRBD1. The chain's CDR3 is CATGGGNQPQHF. CDR3 bases: TGTGCCACAGGGGGAGGTAATCAGCCCCAGCATTTT.